This TCR beta chain was obtained from a study of cytomegalovirus exposure and HLA in healthy donors. This CDR3 region has 17 residues. Losses at the gene ends were 6 bases for V and 3 bases for J; bases not matched to a gene: 13. CDR1 is MGHDK, CDR2 SYGVNS, per germline. This PCR relied on a set of 60 Vbeta primers and 13 Jbeta primers. The repertoire was sequenced with immunoSEQ multiplex PCR; TCRdb's copy has only in-frame clones and lacks some. Its table lists around 53,000 clones. Comments on this clone: Its specificity is not known.

Overall study results and limits: What a later analysis reportedly showed was that an Asian-associated ancestry cluster had fewer N-insertions than the approximately 700-donor mean. An apparent linkage of common viral pathogens to several of the most significant clusters emerged in a later analysis.

Sequenced sample: PBMCs. The chain recombines TRBV25-1 with TRBJ1-5; TRBD1 matches 8 bases. The TCR comes from a male donor in good health and CMV-seropositive. The DNA of the CDR3 is TGTGCCAGCAGACACCGACCCCGGACAGGGAACAATCAGCCCCAGCATTTT. Protein: CASRHRPRTGNNQPQHF. The full variable domain, completed using reference TRBV25-1 and TRBJ1-5, is EADIYQTPRYLVIGTGKKITLECSQTMGHDKMYWYQQDPGMELHLIHYSYGVNSTEKGDLSSESTVSRIRTEHFPLTLESARPSHTSQYLCASRHRPRTGNNQPQHFGDGTRLSIL.